Each of the 9 T cell receptor beta chains below was sequenced from the same sample in a study of blood T cell repertoires in COVID-19. Profiled with immunoSEQ multiplex PCR; TCRdb holds only in-frame clones, not every one. Among approximately 170,000 clones listed, 80% to 90% were seen once. Input material: PBMCs or T cells enriched from blood (not recorded which). The origin of the receptors is a woman in her forties or fifties who had recovered from COVID-19.

CDR3 nucleotides: TGTGCCAGCAGATCAATCGACAGGGGGAGAAACATTCAGTACTTC. Protein sequence: CASRSIDRGRNIQYF. The V call is TRBV6-5, the J call TRBJ2-4, with 9 bases aligning to TRBD1. CDR3 size: 15 residues. The germline V gene encodes CDR1 MNHEY and CDR2 SVGAGI. The V gene end was trimmed by 6 bases and the J gene end by 6 bases; junction bases not matched to a gene: 9.

V and J are TRBV19 and TRBJ2-1; 13 nucleotides match TRBD2. The CDR3 is 17 amino acids. V was clipped by 6 bases and J by 7 bases; unmatched bases: 12. The germline CDR1 and CDR2 sequences are LNHDA and SQIVND (reference sequence). The CDR3 bases are TGTGCCAGTAGCTGGACTAGCGGGAGTAGTTTGGTTAATGAGCAGTTCTTC. It specifies CASSWTSGSSLVNEQFF.

The CDR3 region has the DNA TGTGCCAGTAGATCCCCCGGGACTAGCGGGGGAGATACCGGGGAGCTGTTTTTT. It translates to CASRSPGTSGGDTGELFF. The chain carries TRBV19 and TRBJ2-2; 14 nucleotides match TRBD2. Losses at the gene ends were 6 bases for V and 5 bases for J; bases not matched to a gene: 11. Germline V gives CDR1 LNHDA, CDR2 SQIVND (reference sequence). The CDR3 has 18 amino acids.

The chain is built from TRBV7-9 and TRBJ1-2, with D perhaps matching TRBD1 (6 bases). CDR1 is SEHNR and CDR2 is FQNEAQ in the germline V gene (reference sequence). The CDR3 consists of 16 residues. V shed 2 bases and J shed 5 bases, with 18 bases lying between them. CDR3 amino acids: CASSLSGIRGAYGYTF. As DNA, the CDR3 is TGTGCCAGCAGCTTATCAGGGATCCGGGGGGCTTATGGCTACACCTTC.

The CDR3 region has the DNA TGTGCCAGCAGCTCCGAGGGCCGTAGCAATCAGCCCCAGCATTTT. It specifies CASSSEGRSNQPQHF. The gene calls are TRBV6-5 and TRBJ1-5; D remains ambiguous. The germline V gene encodes CDR1 MNHEY and CDR2 SVGAGI. The CDR3 totals 15 residues. The V end was cut by 6 bases, the J end by 0 bases, with 12 bases between.

CDR3 in DNA: TGTGCCAGCAGCCCCTGCGCGGGAGGACCCACCTACAATGAGCAGTTCTTC. Translation gives CASSPCAGGPTYNEQFF. The V call is TRBV3-1 (or the pseudogene TRBV3-2), the J call TRBJ2-1; 8 nucleotides match TRBD2. Trimming cost V 4 bases and J 2 bases; bases outside gene matches: 10. Germline V lookup: CDR1 LGHDT, CDR2 YNNKEL (reference sequence). The CDR3 runs 17 residues.

J is TRBJ1-5 and V is TRBV19; 8 bases fit TRBD1. This CDR3 is 14 amino acids long. Germline V gene sequence: CDR1 LNHDA, CDR2 SQIVND (reference sequence). After removal of 5 bases from V and 6 bases from J, the junction contained 6 bases not matched to a gene. The CDR3: CASSQQGAGQPQHF. The CDR3 DNA reads as TGTGCCAGTAGTCAGCAGGGGGCAGGTCAGCCCCAGCATTTT.

This chain uses TRBV11-2 with TRBJ2-3, with a tentative D call TRBD1 (5 bases). Germline loops: CDR1 SGHAT, CDR2 FQNNGV. The CDR3 has 15 residues. V gave up 0 bases and J gave up 5 bases, with 12 bases separating them. The CDR3: CASSLEIGRGDTQYF. CDR3 DNA: TGTGCCAGCAGCTTAGAGATTGGAAGGGGAGATACGCAGTATTTT.

The J gene is TRBJ2-3, the V gene TRBV27; the D gene is possibly TRBD1 (5 bases). CDR1 and CDR2 (germline): MNHEY, SMNVEV (reference sequence). Deletions cut 7 bases from V and 5 bases from J, with 19 bases between. The CDR3 is 15 residues long. As DNA, the CDR3 is TGTGCCAGCATTAAGAGGCTTGACAGTCGAGATACGCAGTATTTT. It yields the protein CASIKRLDSRDTQYF.